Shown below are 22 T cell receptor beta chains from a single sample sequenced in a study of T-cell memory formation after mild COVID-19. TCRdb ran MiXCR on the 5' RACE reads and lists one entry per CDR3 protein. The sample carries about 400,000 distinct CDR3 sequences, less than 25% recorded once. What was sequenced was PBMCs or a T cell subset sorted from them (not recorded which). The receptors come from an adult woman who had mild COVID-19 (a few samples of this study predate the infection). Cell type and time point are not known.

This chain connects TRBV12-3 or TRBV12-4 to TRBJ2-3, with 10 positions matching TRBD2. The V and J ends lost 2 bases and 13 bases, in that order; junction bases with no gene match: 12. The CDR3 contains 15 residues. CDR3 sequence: CASSLRSGRAPVEYF. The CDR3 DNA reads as TGTGCCAGCAGTTTACGGAGCGGGAGGGCCCCCGTGGAGTATTTT.

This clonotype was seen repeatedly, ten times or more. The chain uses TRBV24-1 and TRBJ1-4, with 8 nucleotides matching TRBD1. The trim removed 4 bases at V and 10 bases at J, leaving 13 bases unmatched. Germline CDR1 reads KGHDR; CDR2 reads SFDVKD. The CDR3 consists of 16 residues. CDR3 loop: CATSDNPGQGGGKLFF. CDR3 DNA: TGTGCCACCAGTGACAATCCAGGACAGGGAGGCGGAAAACTGTTTTTT.

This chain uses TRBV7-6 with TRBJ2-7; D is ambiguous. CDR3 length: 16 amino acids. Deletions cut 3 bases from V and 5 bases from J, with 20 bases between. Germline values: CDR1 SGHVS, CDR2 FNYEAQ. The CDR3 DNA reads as TGTGCCAGCAGCTTTCAGGTCGGAGTCCGGGTAGACGAGCAGTACTTC. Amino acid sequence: CASSFQVGVRVDEQYF.

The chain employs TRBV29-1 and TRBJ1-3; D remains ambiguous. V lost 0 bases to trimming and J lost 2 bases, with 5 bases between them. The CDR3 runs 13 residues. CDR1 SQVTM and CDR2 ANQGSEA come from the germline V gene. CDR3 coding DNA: TGCAGCGTTGAAGACCATCCTGGAAACACCATATATTTT. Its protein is CSVEDHPGNTIYF. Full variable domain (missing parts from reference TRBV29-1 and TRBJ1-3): SAVISQKPSRDICQRGTSLTIQCQVDSQVTMMFWYRQQPGQSLTLIATANQGSEATYESGFVIDKFPISRPNLTFSTLTVSNMSPEDSSIYLCSVEDHPGNTIYFGEGSWLTVV.

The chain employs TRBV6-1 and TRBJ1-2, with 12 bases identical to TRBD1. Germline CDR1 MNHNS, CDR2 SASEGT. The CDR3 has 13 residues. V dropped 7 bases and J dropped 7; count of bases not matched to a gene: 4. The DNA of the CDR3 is TGTGCCAGCAAACCGGGACAGGGGGCTGGCTACACCTTC. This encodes CASKPGQGAGYTF.

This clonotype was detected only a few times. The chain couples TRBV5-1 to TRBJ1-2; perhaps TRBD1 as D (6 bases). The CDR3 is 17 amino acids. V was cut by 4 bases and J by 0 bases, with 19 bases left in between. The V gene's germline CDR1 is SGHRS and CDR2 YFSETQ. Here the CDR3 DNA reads TGCGCCAGCAGCGGGACACGGCCCCCAAGGACTAACTATGGCTACACCTTC. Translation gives CASSGTRPPRTNYGYTF.

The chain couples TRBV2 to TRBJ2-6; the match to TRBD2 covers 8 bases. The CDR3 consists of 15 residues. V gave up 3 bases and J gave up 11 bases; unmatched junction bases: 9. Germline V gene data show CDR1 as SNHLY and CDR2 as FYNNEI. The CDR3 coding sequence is TGTGCCAGCAGTGATTTACTGGGACTAGGGTACGTCCTGACTTTC. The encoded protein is CASSDLLGLGYVLTF.

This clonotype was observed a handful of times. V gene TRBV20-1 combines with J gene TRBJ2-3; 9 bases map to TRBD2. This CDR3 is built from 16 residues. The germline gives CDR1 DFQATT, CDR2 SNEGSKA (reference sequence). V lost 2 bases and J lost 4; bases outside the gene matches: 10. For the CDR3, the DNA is TGCAGTGCTAGACTCTCGCCAGCGGGAGGCGCAGATACGCAGTATTTT. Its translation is CSARLSPAGGADTQYF.

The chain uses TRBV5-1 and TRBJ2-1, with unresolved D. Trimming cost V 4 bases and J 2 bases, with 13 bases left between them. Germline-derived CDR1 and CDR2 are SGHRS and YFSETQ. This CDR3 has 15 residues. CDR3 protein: CASSPPRSTYNEQFF. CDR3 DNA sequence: TGCGCCAGCAGCCCCCCCCGCTCGACCTACAATGAGCAGTTCTTC.

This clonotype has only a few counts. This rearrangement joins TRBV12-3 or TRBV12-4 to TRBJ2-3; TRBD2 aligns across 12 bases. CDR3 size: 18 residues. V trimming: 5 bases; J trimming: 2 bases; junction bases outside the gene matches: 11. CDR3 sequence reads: CASSPSGTSGPHTDTQYF. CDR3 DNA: TGTGCCAGCAGTCCATCCGGGACTAGCGGGCCTCACACAGATACGCAGTATTTT.

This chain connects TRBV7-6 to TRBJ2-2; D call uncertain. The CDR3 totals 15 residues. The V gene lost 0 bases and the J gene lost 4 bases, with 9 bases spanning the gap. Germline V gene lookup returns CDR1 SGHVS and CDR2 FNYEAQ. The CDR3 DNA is TGTGCCAGCAGCTTAGCTTCCAGGTTCACCGGGGAGCTGTTTTTT. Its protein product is CASSLASRFTGELFF.

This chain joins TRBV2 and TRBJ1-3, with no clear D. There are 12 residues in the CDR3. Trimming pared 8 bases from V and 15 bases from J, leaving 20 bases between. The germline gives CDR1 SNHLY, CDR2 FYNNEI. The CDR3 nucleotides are TGTGCCAGCGCGCATTCTTATCGGGTTCGATATTTT. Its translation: CASAHSYRVRYF.

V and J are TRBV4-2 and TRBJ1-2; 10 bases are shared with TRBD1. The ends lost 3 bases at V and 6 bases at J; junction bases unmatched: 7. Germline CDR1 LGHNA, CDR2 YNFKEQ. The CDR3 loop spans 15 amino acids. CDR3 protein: CASSQQGQGRDGYTF. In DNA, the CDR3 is TGTGCCAGCAGCCAGCAGGGACAGGGGAGGGATGGCTACACCTTC.

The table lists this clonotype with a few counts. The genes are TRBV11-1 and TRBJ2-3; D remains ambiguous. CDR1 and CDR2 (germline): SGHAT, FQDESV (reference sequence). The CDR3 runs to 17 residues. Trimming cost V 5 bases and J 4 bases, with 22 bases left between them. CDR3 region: CASSISEMDVLSDTQYF. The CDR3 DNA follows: TGTGCCAGCAGCATATCGGAAATGGACGTTCTATCAGATACGCAGTATTTT.

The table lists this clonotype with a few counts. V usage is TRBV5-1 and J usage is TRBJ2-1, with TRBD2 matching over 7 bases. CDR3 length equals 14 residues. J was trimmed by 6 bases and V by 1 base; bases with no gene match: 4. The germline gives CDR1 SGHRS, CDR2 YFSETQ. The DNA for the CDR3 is TGCGCCAGCAGCTTGACGACGGGAGGCAATGAGCAGTTCTTC. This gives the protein CASSLTTGGNEQFF.

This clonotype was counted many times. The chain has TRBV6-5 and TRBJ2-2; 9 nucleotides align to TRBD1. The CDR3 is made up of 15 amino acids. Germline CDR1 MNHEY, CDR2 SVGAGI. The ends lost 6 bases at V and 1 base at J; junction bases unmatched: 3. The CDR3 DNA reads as TGTGCCAGCAGCTCGGGACAGGGGAACACCGGGGAGCTGTTTTTT. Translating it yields CASSSGQGNTGELFF.

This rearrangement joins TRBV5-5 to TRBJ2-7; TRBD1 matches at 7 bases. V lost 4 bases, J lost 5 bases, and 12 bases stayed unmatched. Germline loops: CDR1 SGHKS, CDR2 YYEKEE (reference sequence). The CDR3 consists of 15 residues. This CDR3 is CASSKAPQGQNEQYF. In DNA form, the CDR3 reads TGTGCCAGCAGCAAAGCACCACAGGGGCAGAACGAGCAGTACTTC.

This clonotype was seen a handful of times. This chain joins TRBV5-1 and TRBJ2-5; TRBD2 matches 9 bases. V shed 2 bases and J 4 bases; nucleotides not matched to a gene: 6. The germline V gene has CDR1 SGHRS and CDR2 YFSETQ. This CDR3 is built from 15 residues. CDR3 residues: CASSFGSGRGETQYF. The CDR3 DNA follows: TGCGCCAGCAGCTTCGGTAGCGGGAGAGGAGAGACCCAGTACTTC.

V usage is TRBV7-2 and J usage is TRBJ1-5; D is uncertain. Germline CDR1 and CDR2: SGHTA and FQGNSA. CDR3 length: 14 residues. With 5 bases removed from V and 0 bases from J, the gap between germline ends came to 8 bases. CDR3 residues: CASSRAGSNQPQHF. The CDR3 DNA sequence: TGTGCCAGCAGCCGTGCCGGTAGCAATCAGCCCCAGCATTTT.

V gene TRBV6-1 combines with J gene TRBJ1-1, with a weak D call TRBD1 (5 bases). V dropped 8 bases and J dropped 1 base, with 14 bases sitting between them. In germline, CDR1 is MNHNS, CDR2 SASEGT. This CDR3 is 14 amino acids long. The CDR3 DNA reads TGTGCCAGCCAGCGGACAAGAAGGAACACTGAAGCTTTCTTT. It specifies CASQRTRRNTEAFF.

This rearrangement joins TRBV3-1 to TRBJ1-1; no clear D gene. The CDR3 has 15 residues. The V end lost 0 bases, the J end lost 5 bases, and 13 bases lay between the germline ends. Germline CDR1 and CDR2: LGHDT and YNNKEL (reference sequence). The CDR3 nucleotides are TGTGCCAGCAGCCAAGAGGCCCTACTTGGGACTGAAGCTTTCTTT. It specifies CASSQEALLGTEAFF.

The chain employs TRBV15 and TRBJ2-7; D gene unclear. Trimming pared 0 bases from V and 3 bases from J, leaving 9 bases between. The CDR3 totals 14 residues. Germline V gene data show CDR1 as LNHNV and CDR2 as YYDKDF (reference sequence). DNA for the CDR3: TGTGCCACCAGCAGAGATCTGGGTCTCTACGAGCAGTACTTC. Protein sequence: CATSRDLGLYEQYF.